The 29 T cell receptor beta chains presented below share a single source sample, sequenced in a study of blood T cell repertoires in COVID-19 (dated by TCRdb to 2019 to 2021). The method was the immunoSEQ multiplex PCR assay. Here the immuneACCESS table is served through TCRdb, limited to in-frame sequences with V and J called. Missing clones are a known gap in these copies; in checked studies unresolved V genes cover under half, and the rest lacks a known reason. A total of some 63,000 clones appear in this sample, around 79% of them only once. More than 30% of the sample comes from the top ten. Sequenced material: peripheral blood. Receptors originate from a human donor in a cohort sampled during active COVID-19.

In nucleotides, the CDR3 is TGTGCCAGCAGTTACGTCCGAGGGACAGATACGCAGTATTTT. Its protein is CASSYVRGTDTQYF. V usage is TRBV6-6 and J usage is TRBJ2-3, with D possibly being TRBD2 (5 bases). The CDR3 totals 14 residues. In germline, CDR1 is MNHNY, CDR2 SVGAGI (reference sequence). V was trimmed by 2 bases and J by 3 bases, leaving 9 bases between them.

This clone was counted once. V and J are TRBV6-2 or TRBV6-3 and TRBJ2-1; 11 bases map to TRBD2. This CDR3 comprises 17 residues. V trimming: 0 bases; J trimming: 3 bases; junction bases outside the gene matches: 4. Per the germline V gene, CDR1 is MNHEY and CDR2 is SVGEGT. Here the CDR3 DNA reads TGTGCCAGCAGTTACTCTGGACTAGCGGGTATCTACAATGAGCAGTTCTTC. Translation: CASSYSGLAGIYNEQFF.

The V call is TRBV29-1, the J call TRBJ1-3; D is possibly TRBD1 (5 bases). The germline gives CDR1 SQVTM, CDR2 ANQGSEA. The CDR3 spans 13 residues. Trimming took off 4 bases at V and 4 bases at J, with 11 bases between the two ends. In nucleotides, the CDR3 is TGCAGCGTTGGGGGGGAATCGGGAAACACCATATATTTT. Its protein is CSVGGESGNTIYF. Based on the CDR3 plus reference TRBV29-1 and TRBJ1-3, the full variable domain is SAVISQKPSRDICQRGTSLTIQCQVDSQVTMMFWYRQQPGQSLTLIATANQGSEATYESGFVIDKFPISRPNLTFSTLTVSNMSPEDSSIYLCSVGGESGNTIYFGEGSWLTVV.

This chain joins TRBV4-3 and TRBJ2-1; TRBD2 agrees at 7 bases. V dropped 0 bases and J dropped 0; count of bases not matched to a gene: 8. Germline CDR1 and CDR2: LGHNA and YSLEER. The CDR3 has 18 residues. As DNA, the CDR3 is TGCGCCAGCAGCCAAGATCGACTACCGGGGGGCTCCTACAATGAGCAGTTCTTC. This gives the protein CASSQDRLPGGSYNEQFF.

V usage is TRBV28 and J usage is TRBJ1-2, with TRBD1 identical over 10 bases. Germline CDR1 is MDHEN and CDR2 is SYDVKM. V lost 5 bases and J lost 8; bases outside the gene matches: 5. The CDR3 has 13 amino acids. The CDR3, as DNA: TGTGCCAGCAGTAGACAGGGGGCAGGAGGCTACACCTTC. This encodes CASSRQGAGGYTF.

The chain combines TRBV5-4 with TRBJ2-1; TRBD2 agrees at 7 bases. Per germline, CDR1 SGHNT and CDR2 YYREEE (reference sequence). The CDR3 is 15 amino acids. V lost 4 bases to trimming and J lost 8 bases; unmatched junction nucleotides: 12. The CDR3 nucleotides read TGTGCCAGCAGCACGCGCCTTGCGGGAGTCGATGAGCAGTTCTTC. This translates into CASSTRLAGVDEQFF. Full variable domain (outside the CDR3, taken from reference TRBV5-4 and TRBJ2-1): ETGVTQSPTHLIKTRGQQVTLRCSSQSGHNTVSWYQQALGQGPQFIFQYYREEENGRGNFPPRFSGLQFPNYSSELNVNALELDDSALYLCASSTRLAGVDEQFFGPGTRLTVL.

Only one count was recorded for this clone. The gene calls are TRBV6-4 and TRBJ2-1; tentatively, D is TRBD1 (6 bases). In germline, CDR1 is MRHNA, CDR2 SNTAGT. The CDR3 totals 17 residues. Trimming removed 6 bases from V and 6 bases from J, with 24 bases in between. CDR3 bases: TGTGCCAGCAGGGACAACCGAGGGCAGGGGTTGGGCAATGAGCAGTTCTTC. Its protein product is CASRDNRGQGLGNEQFF.

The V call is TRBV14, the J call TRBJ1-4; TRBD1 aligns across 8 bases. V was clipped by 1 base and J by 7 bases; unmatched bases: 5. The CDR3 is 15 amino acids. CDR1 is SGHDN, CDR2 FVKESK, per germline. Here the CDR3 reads CASSQGTGISEKLFF. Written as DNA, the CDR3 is TGTGCCAGCAGCCAAGGGACAGGGATTTCTGAAAAACTGTTTTTT.

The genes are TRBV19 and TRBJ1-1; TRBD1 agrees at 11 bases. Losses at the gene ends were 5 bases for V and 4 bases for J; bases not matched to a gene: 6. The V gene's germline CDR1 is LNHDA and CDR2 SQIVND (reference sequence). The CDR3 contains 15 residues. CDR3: CASSHTGTGGTEAFF. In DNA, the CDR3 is TGTGCCAGTAGTCACACCGGGACAGGGGGCACTGAAGCTTTCTTT.

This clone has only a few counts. The CDR3 nucleotides read TGCGCCAGCAGCCAAGTGGACAGGGGCGACTATGGCTACACCTTC. This gives the protein CASSQVDRGDYGYTF. The rearrangement links TRBV4-3 to TRBJ1-2, with 9 bases fitting TRBD1. This CDR3 region has 15 residues. From germline, CDR1 is LGHNA and CDR2 YSLEER. V lost 1 base, J lost 3 bases, and 3 bases stayed unmatched.

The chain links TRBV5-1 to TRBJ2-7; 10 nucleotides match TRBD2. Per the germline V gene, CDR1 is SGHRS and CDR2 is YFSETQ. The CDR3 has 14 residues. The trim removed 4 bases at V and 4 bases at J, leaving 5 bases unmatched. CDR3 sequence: CASSPGLAPYEQYF. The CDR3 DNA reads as TGCGCCAGCAGCCCGGGACTAGCGCCTTACGAGCAGTACTTC.

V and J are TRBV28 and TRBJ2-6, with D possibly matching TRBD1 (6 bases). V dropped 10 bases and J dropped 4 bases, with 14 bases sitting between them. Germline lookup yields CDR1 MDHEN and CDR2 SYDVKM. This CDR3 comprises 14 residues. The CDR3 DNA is TGTGCCACCCAAGGGGGTTCCGGGGCCAACGTCCTGACTTTC. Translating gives CATQGGSGANVLTF.

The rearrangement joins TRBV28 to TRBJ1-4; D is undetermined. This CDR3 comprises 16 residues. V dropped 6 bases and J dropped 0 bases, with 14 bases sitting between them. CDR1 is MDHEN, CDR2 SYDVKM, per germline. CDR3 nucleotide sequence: TGTGCCAGCAGGGAACCTCGAACAGCAACTAATGAAAAACTGTTTTTT. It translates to CASREPRTATNEKLFF.

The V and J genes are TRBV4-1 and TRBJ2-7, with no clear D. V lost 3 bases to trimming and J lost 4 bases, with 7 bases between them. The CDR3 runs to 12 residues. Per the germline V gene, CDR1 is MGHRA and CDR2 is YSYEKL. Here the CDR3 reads CASSHSGYEQYF. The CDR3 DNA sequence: TGCGCCAGCAGCCACTCCGGTTACGAGCAGTACTTC.

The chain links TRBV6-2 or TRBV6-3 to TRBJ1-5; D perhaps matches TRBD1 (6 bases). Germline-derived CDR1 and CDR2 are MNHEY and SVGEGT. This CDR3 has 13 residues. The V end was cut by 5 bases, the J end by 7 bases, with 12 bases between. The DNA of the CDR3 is TGTGCCAGCAGTACTTACAGGGACCAGCCCCAGCATTTT. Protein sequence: CASSTYRDQPQHF.

CDR3 residues: CASSPEGNSYNEQFF. CDR3 DNA: TGCGCCAGCAGCCCGGAGGGAAACTCCTACAATGAGCAGTTCTTC. This chain connects TRBV5-1 to TRBJ2-1; D is perhaps TRBD2 (6 bases). V was pared by 4 bases and J by 0 bases, with 11 bases between. The V gene's germline CDR1 is SGHRS and CDR2 YFSETQ. CDR3 length equals 15 residues.

The CDR3 DNA follows: TGTGCCAGCAGCTCGCCGGGACAGGGCCTCGGAAACACCATATATTTT. Its translation is CASSSPGQGLGNTIYF. This chain uses TRBV7-9 with TRBJ1-3; 9 bases match TRBD1. The CDR3 sequence is 16 residues long. The V gene end was trimmed by 4 bases and the J gene end by 4 bases; junction bases not matched to a gene: 8. Germline V gene sequence: CDR1 SEHNR, CDR2 FQNEAQ (reference sequence).

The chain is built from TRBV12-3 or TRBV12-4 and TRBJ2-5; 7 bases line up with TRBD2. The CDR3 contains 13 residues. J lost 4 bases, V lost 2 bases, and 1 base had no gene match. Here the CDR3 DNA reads TGTGCCAGCAGTTTAAGCGGGATAGAGACCCAGTACTTC. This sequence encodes CASSLSGIETQYF.

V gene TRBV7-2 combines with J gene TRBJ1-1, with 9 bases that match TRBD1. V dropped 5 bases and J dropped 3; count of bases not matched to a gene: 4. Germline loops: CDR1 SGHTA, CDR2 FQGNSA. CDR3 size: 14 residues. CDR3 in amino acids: CASSLQGAYTEAFF. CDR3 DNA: TGTGCCAGCAGCCTACAGGGGGCTTACACTGAAGCTTTCTTT.

The chain's CDR3 is CASTAGLTYNEQFF. In DNA, the CDR3 is TGCGCCAGCACAGCAGGGCTTACCTACAATGAGCAGTTCTTC. This chain links TRBV5-1 with TRBJ2-1; TRBD1 might be the D (5 bases). This CDR3 spans 14 amino acids. Germline V lookup: CDR1 SGHRS, CDR2 YFSETQ. V lost 6 bases to trimming and J lost 2 bases, with 12 bases between them.

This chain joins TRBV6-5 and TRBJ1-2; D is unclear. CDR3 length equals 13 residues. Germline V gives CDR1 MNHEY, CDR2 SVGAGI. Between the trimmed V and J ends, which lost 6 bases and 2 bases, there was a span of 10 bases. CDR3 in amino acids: CASSNGANYGYTF. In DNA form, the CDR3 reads TGTGCCAGCAGCAACGGAGCGAACTATGGCTACACCTTC.

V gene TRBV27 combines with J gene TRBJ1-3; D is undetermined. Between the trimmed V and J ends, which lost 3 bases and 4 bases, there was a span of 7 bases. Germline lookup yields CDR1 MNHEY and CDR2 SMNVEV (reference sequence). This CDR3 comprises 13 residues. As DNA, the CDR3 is TGTGCCAGCAGTTTTAAACAGGGAAACACCATATATTTT. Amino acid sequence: CASSFKQGNTIYF.

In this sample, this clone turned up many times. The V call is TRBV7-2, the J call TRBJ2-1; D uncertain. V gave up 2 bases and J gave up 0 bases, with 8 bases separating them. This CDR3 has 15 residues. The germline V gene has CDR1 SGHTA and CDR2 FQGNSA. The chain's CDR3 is CASSLSFGSYNEQFF. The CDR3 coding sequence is TGTGCCAGCAGCTTAAGTTTCGGCTCCTACAATGAGCAGTTCTTC. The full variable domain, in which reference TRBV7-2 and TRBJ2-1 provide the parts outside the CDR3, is GAGVSQSPSNKVTEKGKDVELRCDPISGHTALYWYRQSLGQGLEFLIYFQGNSAPDKSGLPSDRFSAERTGGSVSTLTIQRTQQEDSAVYLCASSLSFGSYNEQFFGPGTRLTVL.

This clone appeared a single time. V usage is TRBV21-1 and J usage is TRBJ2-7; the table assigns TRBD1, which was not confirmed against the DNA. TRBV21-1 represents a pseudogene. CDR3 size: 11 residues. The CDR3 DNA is TGTGCCAGCAGGCCAGGCTACGAGCAGTACTTC. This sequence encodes CASRPGYEQYF.

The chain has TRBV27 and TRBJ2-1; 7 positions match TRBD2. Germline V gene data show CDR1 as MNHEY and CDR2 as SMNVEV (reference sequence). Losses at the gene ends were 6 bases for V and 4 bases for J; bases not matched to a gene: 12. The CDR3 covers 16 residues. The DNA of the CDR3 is TGTGCCAGCAGCTTAGGACTTCTAGCGGAGTACAATGAGCAGTTCTTC. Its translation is CASSLGLLAEYNEQFF.

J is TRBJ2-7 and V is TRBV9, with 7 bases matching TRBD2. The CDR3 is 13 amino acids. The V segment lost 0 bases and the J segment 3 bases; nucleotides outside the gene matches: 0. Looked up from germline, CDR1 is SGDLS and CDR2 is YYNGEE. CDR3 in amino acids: CASSVGDYYEQYF. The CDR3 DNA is TGTGCCAGCAGCGTAGGGGACTACTACGAGCAGTACTTC.

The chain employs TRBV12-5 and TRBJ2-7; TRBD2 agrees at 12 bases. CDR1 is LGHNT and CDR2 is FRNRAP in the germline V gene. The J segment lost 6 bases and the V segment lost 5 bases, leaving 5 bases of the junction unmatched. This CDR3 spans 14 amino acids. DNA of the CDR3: TGTGCTAGTGGTCCCTCTAGCGGGAGGGTCGAGCAGTACTTC. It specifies CASGPSSGRVEQYF.

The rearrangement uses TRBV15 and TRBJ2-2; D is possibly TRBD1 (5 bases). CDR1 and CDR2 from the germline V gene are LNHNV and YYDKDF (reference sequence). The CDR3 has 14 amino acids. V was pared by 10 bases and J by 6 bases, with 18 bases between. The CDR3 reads CANERRGGPGELFF. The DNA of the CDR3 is TGTGCCAACGAACGAAGGGGTGGGCCCGGGGAGCTGTTTTTT.

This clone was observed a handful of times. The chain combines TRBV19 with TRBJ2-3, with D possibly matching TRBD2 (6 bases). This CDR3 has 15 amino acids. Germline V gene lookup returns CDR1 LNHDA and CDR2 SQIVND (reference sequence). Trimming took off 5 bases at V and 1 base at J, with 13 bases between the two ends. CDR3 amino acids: CASSFGPSGTDTQYF. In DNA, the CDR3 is TGTGCCAGTAGTTTCGGTCCTAGCGGCACAGATACGCAGTATTTT.